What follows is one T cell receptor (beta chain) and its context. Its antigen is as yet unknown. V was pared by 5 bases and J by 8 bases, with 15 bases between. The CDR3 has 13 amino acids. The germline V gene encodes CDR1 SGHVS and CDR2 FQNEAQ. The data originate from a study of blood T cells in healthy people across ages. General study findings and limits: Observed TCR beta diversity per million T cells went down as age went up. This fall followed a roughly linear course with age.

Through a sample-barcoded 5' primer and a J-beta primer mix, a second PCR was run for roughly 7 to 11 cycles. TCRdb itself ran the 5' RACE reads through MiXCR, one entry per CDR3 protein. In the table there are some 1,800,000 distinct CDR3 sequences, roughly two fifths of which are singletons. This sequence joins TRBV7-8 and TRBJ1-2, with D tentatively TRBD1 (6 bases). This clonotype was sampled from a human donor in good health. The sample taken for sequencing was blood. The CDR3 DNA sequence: TGTGCCAGCAGCACTTACAGGGAAACGGGCTACACCTTC. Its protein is CASSTYRETGYTF.